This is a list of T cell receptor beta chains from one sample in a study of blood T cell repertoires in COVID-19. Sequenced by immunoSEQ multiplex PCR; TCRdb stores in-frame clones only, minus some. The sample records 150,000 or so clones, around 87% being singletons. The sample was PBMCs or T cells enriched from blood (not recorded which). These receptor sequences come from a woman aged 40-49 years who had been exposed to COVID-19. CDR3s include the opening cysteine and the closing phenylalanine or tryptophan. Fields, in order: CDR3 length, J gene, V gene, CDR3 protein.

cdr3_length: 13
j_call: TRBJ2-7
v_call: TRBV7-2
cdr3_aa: CASSFRGGDEQYF

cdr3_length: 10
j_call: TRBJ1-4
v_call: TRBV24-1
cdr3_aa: CATPGQKLFF

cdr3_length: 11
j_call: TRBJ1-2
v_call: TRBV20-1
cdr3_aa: CSAGPLEGYTF

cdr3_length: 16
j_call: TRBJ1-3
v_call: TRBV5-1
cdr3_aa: CASSYTDRNSGNTIYF

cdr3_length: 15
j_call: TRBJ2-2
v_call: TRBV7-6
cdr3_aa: CASSYGQGNTGELFF

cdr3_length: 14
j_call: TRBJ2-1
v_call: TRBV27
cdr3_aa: CASATGGTYNEQFF

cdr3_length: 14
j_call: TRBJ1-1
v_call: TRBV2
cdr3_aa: CASKGVVGDAEAFF

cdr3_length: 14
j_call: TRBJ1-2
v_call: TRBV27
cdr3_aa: CASSPGQLNHGYTF

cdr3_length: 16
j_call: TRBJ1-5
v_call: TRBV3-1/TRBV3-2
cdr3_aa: CASSQAGGGMGQPQHF

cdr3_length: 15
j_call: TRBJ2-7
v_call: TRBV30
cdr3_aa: CAWRYRQGKTYEQYF

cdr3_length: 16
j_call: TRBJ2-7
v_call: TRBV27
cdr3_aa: CASRPLGGGYSYEQYF

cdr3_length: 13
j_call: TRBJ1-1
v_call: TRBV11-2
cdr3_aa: CASSNTRNTEAFF

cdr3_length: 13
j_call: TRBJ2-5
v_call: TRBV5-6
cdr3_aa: CASSLSPEETQYF

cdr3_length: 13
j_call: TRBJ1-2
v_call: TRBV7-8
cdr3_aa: CASSLGTGVGYTF

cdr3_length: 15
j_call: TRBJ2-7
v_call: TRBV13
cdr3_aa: CASSSGQGSSYEQYF

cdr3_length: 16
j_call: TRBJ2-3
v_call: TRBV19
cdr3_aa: CASSITAGAPTDTQYF

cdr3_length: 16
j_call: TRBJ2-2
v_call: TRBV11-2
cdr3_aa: CASRLGRGARGGELFF

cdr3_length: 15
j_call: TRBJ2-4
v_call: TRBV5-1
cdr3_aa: CASSLGDRERVIQYF

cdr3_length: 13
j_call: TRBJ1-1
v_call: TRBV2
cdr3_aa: CASSDPGGSEAFF

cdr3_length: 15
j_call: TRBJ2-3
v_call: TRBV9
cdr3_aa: CASSPQTASTDTQYF